This T cell receptor (beta chain) was observed in a study of molecular identifiers for immune sequencing clone quantification. Study overall: Five aliquots were made in replicates from the RNA of around 18,000 or 91,000 naive CD8 cells, and four were sequenced.

The authors gated naive CD8 T cells as CD8+CD4-CCR7+CD45RA+ for sorting. Germline V gives CDR1 MNHEY, CDR2 SMNVEV (reference sequence). V was pared by 5 bases and J by 4 bases, with 14 bases between. The CDR3 is 14 amino acids. MiXCR, applied by TCRdb to the PCR reads, yields one record per CDR3 protein. This table has under 75,000 distinct CDR3 sequences, around 19% appearing once. A word on this clonotype: Its target is not known. A much larger clone differs from this one at a single base, so this may be a read error.

Study-wide results and caveats: Over 97% of effector molecules, but under 1% in naive cells, were held by clones with more than 20 RNA copies. Jurkat TCR RNA spiked in from one cell (amid some 1.1 million naive cells) was reportedly detectable.

This TCR derives from a human donor in good health. Some libraries in this study had Jurkat cell RNA spiked in. The J gene is TRBJ2-5, the V gene TRBV27; D call uncertain. The material sequenced was naive CD8+ T cells from blood, with Jurkat cell RNA spiked in. Subset here: FACS-sorted CD8+CD4-CCR7+CD45RA+ naive T cells. The CDR3 loop reads CASSPLGSRETQYF. CDR3 nucleotides: TGTGCCAGCAGTCCGCTGGGGTCTCGAGAGACCCAGTACTTC.